This T cell receptor beta chain was captured by sequencing in a study of cytomegalovirus exposure and HLA in healthy donors. Study context: Caucasian-associated ancestry cluster membership applied to about four fifths of over 350 genotyped donors.

Among the donors, all were healthy bone marrow donors. The CDR3 covers 13 residues. The germline gives CDR1 SGHNT, CDR2 YYREEE (reference sequence). V lost 5 bases, J lost 3 bases, and 11 bases lay in between. Study-wide findings and caveats: Per published reports, the classifier diagnosed cytomegalovirus status with high specificity and sensitivity.

As to this clone: Its antigen is unidentified.

The PCR ran on 60 Vbeta and 13 Jbeta primers. In the source study's methods: Later reanalysis found 75 million to 100 million unique TCR beta chains, roughly 9.9 million of them shared. The assay was immunoSEQ multiplex PCR, and TCRdb's table has in-frame clones only and misses some. D and trimming were read from the DNA, whereas the V and J calls and clone size are those reported in that table. The sample carries approximately 150,000 clones, approximately 73% recorded once. The sequence was obtained from a woman aged 18-29 years in good health and CMV-seronegative. Input material: PBMCs. The V and J genes are TRBV5-4 and TRBJ1-1, with D uncertain. As DNA, the CDR3 is TGTGCCAGCAGATCACGGGGTTACACTGAAGCTTTCTTT. Its translation: CASRSRGYTEAFF.